Each of the 27 T cell receptor beta chains below was sequenced from the same sample in a study of post-analysis software for immune sequencing data. Sequencing libraries made from TCR beta cDNA carried unique molecular identifiers. TCRdb re-derived calls from the PCR reads in MiXCR, one entry per CDR3 protein. This table holds approximately 260,000 distinct CDR3 sequences, 35% to 40% found once. The antigens for these receptors are not known. Overall study findings and caveats: There were about five TRBV segments more frequent in patients than controls, and TRBV5-6, TRBV5-1 and TRBV20-1 were among them.

The sequencing input was blood. The source is a girl aged 10 to 17 with multiple sclerosis.

Ten or more counts support this clonotype. The rearrangement joins TRBV5-5 to TRBJ1-2, with D perhaps matching TRBD1 (5 bases). This CDR3 comprises 16 residues. V was cut by 0 bases and J by 2 bases, with 14 bases left in between. CDR1 SGHKS and CDR2 YYEKEE come from the germline V gene (reference sequence). CDR3 coding DNA: TGTGCCAGCAGCTTGGGATCAGGGTTGGAGAACTATGGCTACACCTTC. Its translation is CASSLGSGLENYGYTF.

This clonotype was recorded many times. The chain carries TRBV6-2 or TRBV6-3 and TRBJ2-7, with D tentatively TRBD2 (6 bases). The CDR3 runs to 13 residues. Germline V CDR1 and CDR2: MNHEY, SVGEGT. Trimming shortened V by 2 bases and J by 7 bases, and 12 bases separated the two germline ends. The CDR3 nucleotides read TGTGCCAGCAGTTACGGGTCGGCGGGAGAGCAGTACTTC. It specifies CASSYGSAGEQYF.

This clonotype has more than one count but fewer than ten. A read error may be the cause here, since a much bigger clone is one base away. This sequence joins TRBV4-1 and TRBJ2-5; 7 bases are shared with TRBD2. CDR3 length: 15 amino acids. Germline V gene lookup returns CDR1 MGHRA and CDR2 YSYEKL. The CDR3 loop reads CASSQAAGYQEPQYF. CDR3 in DNA: TGCGCCAGCAGCCAAGCAGCGGGGTACCAAGAGCCCCAGTACTTC.

The sample holds one count of this clonotype. No conserved phenylalanine or tryptophan is present at the end of the CDR3, so a read error is the likely explanation. This chain connects TRBV20-1 to TRBJ2-2, with TRBD1 identical over 8 bases. Germline CDR1 is DFQATT and CDR2 is SNEGSKA (reference sequence). This CDR3 contains 13 residues. J gave up 5 bases and V 6 bases, and 5 bases lay outside the gene matches. CDR3 coding DNA: TGCAGTGCGGTTGGACAGGGAACCGGGGAGCTGTTTTTG. It is translated as CSAVGQGTGELFL.

This clonotype was picked up many times. This chain uses TRBV7-8 with TRBJ2-7, with 9 bases fitting TRBD2. Germline V lookup: CDR1 SGHVS, CDR2 FQNEAQ. This CDR3 is 16 amino acids long. J lost 3 bases, V lost 1 base, and 7 bases had no gene match. CDR3 residues: CASSLELAGAYYEQYF. As DNA, the CDR3 is TGTGCCAGCAGCTTAGAATTAGCGGGAGCTTACTACGAGCAGTACTTC.

The V gene is TRBV20-1, the J gene TRBJ2-7; 9 nucleotides line up with TRBD2. Germline CDR1 reads DFQATT; CDR2 reads SNEGSKA (reference sequence). CDR3 length: 13 amino acids. After removal of 3 bases from V and 7 bases from J, the junction contained 7 bases not matched to a gene. CDR3 bases: TGCAGTGCTAGTCTAGGACTAGCGAGGGAGCAGTACTTC. As protein: CSASLGLAREQYF.

V gene TRBV29-1 combines with J gene TRBJ2-4; D is uncertain. The end of the DNA fits TRBJ2-7 better, so the J call may be wrong. The germline V gene has CDR1 SQVTM and CDR2 ANQGSEA. The CDR3 has 12 residues. The CDR3 protein is CSVEGRNYEQYF. The CDR3 coding sequence is TGCAGCGTTGAAGGACGGAACTACGAGCAGTACTTC.

This clonotype was seen ten or more times. The rearrangement uses TRBV7-9 and TRBJ1-5; TRBD1 aligns across 9 bases. V dropped 5 bases and J dropped 7; count of bases not matched to a gene: 6. CDR3 length: 14 residues. The germline gives CDR1 SEHNR, CDR2 FQNEAQ (reference sequence). CDR3: CASSLQGAGQPQHF. CDR3 nucleotides: TGTGCCAGCAGCCTACAGGGGGCTGGACAGCCCCAGCATTTT.

This clonotype was seen at least ten times. V is TRBV6-5 and J is TRBJ1-4, with D perhaps matching TRBD1 (5 bases). Trimming left V 0 bases short and J 2 bases short, with 19 bases between. CDR1 and CDR2 (germline): MNHEY, SVGAGI. The CDR3 extends over 19 amino acids. The CDR3 region is CASSYSFDGAWRTNEKLFF. CDR3 sequence (DNA): TGTGCCAGCAGTTACTCGTTTGATGGGGCCTGGAGGACTAATGAAAAACTGTTTTTT.

This clonotype was seen only a few times. This sequence may be a read error, since a much larger clone differs from it by one base. The rearrangement links TRBV5-1 to TRBJ2-1; 12 bases align to TRBD2. The CDR3 extends over 15 amino acids. V shed 4 bases and J 8 bases; nucleotides not matched to a gene: 7. In germline, CDR1 is SGHRS, CDR2 YFSETQ. The CDR3, as DNA: TGCGCCAGCAGCCTACCGGGACTAGCGGGTTATGAGCAGTTCTTC. It yields the protein CASSLPGLAGYEQFF.

The CDR3 here is CAISEFGSGTGSSYEQYF. In DNA, the CDR3 is TGTGCCATCAGTGAGTTCGGCTCCGGGACAGGGAGCTCCTACGAGCAGTACTTC. The V call is TRBV10-3, the J call TRBJ2-7, with 9 bases that match TRBD1. Germline V gene lookup returns CDR1 ENHRY and CDR2 SYGVKD. V was clipped by 1 base and J by 0 bases; unmatched bases: 10. The CDR3 sequence is 18 residues long.

The chain joins TRBV6-1 to TRBJ1-1; TRBD1 aligns across 7 bases. This CDR3 has 15 residues. The V and J ends lost 10 bases and 0 bases, in that order; junction bases with no gene match: 11. Germline V gene lookup returns CDR1 MNHNS and CDR2 SASEGT. CDR3 nucleotide sequence: TGTGCCATCGACTGGGGACAGTTCATGAACACTGAAGCTTTCTTT. Its protein is CAIDWGQFMNTEAFF.

V and J are TRBV7-3 and TRBJ2-3; D is uncertain. The CDR3 loop spans 14 amino acids. Trimming left V 3 bases short and J 2 bases short, with 9 bases between. From germline, CDR1 is SGHTA and CDR2 FQGTGA. The chain's CDR3 is CASSFGGNTDTQYF. In DNA form, the CDR3 reads TGTGCCAGCAGCTTCGGCGGTAACACAGATACGCAGTATTTT.

In DNA form, the CDR3 reads TGTGCCACCAGCAGAGGCCATGTAGTGAACACTGAAGCTTTCTTT. Its protein is CATSRGHVVNTEAFF. The J gene is TRBJ1-1, the V gene TRBV15; D is ambiguous. Trimming shortened V by 1 base and J by 0 bases, and 9 bases separated the two germline ends. This CDR3 spans 15 amino acids. Germline V CDR1 and CDR2: LNHNV, YYDKDF (reference sequence).

This clonotype was observed at least ten times. This chain links TRBV7-6 with TRBJ2-3, with D maybe TRBD2 (6 bases). Germline V lookup: CDR1 SGHVS, CDR2 FNYEAQ. V lost 2 bases and J 7 bases, leaving 22 bases between the germline ends. The CDR3 runs to 17 residues. CDR3 nucleotide sequence: TGTGCCAGCAGCTTACTAGGTTCTGGCGGGGAGGTAAATACGCAGTATTTT. Translation: CASSLLGSGGEVNTQYF.

This clonotype was recorded many times. V and J are TRBV20-1 and TRBJ1-6; D might be TRBD1 (6 bases). The CDR3 covers 16 residues. Trimming took off 0 bases at V and 2 bases at J, with 11 bases between the two ends. The germline V gene encodes CDR1 DFQATT and CDR2 SNEGSKA (reference sequence). This CDR3 is CSAREGQGTYNSPLHF. The CDR3 nucleotides are TGCAGTGCTAGAGAAGGCCAGGGGACCTATAATTCACCCCTCCACTTT.

This clonotype was found many times. The chain has TRBV3-1 and TRBJ2-1, with 8 bases that match TRBD2. The germline CDR1 and CDR2 sequences are LGHDT and YNNKEL (reference sequence). The CDR3 extends over 15 amino acids. V was pared by 1 base and J by 9 bases, with 8 bases of the junction left unmatched. The CDR3 nucleotides are TGTGCCAGCAGCCAAGGAGGACTAGCCAGGGCTGAGCAGTTCTTC. Its protein is CASSQGGLARAEQFF.

This clonotype was seen repeatedly, ten times or more. Here the CDR3 reads CASKLWGGHQPQHF. The CDR3 DNA is TGTGCCAGCAAGCTCTGGGGAGGGCACCAGCCCCAGCATTTT. V gene TRBV12-3 or TRBV12-4 combines with J gene TRBJ1-5; D gene uncertain. Trimming left V 7 bases short and J 7 bases short, with 17 bases between. The CDR3 contains 14 residues.

This clonotype appeared many times. The V call is TRBV20-1, the J call TRBJ2-5; 15 nucleotides agree with TRBD2. The length of the CDR3 is 15 residues. The V gene end was trimmed by 6 bases and the J gene end by 2 bases; junction bases not matched to a gene: 4. Germline lookup yields CDR1 DFQATT and CDR2 SNEGSKA (reference sequence). This CDR3 is CSALGLAGGQETQYF. The CDR3 coding sequence is TGCAGTGCCCTGGGACTAGCGGGAGGACAAGAGACCCAGTACTTC.

The chain employs TRBV20-1 and TRBJ2-3; D is ambiguous. Between the trimmed V and J ends, which lost 6 bases and 0 bases, there was a span of 13 bases. This CDR3 spans 14 amino acids. Germline-derived CDR1 and CDR2 are DFQATT and SNEGSKA (reference sequence). DNA of the CDR3: TGCAGTGCCCCTAGGCCAGCTAGCACAGATACGCAGTATTTT. Its protein product is CSAPRPASTDTQYF.

There are many counts of this clonotype. V and J are TRBV20-1 and TRBJ2-3; 11 bases line up with TRBD2. V lost 4 bases and J lost 4; bases outside the gene matches: 4. Germline CDR1 is DFQATT and CDR2 is SNEGSKA (reference sequence). This CDR3 comprises 14 residues. The CDR3 loop reads CSATSGGIADTQYF. CDR3 coding DNA: TGCAGTGCTACTAGCGGGGGGATTGCAGATACGCAGTATTTT.

Concerning this clonotype itself: A read error may explain this, as a much larger clone is one base away. This chain uses TRBV3-1 with TRBJ2-5; 13 bases match TRBD2. Germline trimming cut 11 bases from V and 6 bases from J; bases unmatched to any gene: 9. This CDR3 has 14 residues. In germline, CDR1 is LGHDT, CDR2 YNNKEL (reference sequence). Written as DNA, the CDR3 is TGTGCCTGCGAACTAGCGGGGGGGCCGCAGACCCAGTACTTC. Its protein is CACELAGGPQTQYF.

The rearrangement joins TRBV29-1 to TRBJ1-2; 10 positions agree with TRBD1. V shed 3 bases, J shed 7 bases, and the junction held 8 bases outside the gene matches. The CDR3 contains 14 residues. Germline-derived CDR1 and CDR2 are SQVTM and ANQGSEA. CDR3 loop: CSVDNPGQGSGYTF. In nucleotides, the CDR3 is TGCAGCGTTGACAATCCGGGACAGGGGTCTGGCTACACCTTC.

This clonotype has just a few counts. It may be a read error: a sequence one base away is much more abundant. The chain has TRBV20-1 and TRBJ2-1; TRBD2 aligns across 12 bases. The DNA end is a closer match to TRBJ2-7, so the J assignment may be wrong. This CDR3 is 15 amino acids long. The germline gives CDR1 DFQATT, CDR2 SNEGSKA (reference sequence). The CDR3, as DNA: TGCAGTGCTAGCGAGACTAGCGGGAGAGACAATGAGCAGTACTTC. Protein sequence: CSASETSGRDNEQYF.

This clonotype occurred a few times. The junction departs from germline at one end; a sequencing error may be responsible. This chain connects TRBV14 to TRBJ2-2; D is unclear. The CDR3 spans 15 residues. Per the germline V gene, CDR1 is SGHDN and CDR2 is FVKESK. The CDR3 nucleotides read TGTGCCAGCAGCCAGTATCCCCGGAACGCCGGGGAGCTGTTTTTT. It specifies CASSQYPRNAGELFF.

The table lists this clonotype with many counts. The V gene is TRBV12-3 or TRBV12-4, the J gene TRBJ1-1; D might be TRBD1 (6 bases). The CDR3 is 13 amino acids. V was pared by 4 bases and J by 6 bases, with 12 bases between. CDR3 in amino acids: CASSYRDPAEAFF. Here the CDR3 DNA reads TGTGCCAGCAGTTACAGGGACCCAGCTGAAGCTTTCTTT.

This clonotype was counted many times. The CDR3 DNA reads TGTGCCAGCAGCGTATCGGGGTCCGAGATAGAGACCCAGTACTTC. Its protein product is CASSVSGSEIETQYF. V gene TRBV9 combines with J gene TRBJ2-5; tentatively, D is TRBD2 (5 bases). This CDR3 contains 15 residues. Germline assignment: CDR1 SGDLS and CDR2 YYNGEE. V dropped 1 base and J dropped 4 bases, with 14 bases sitting between them.